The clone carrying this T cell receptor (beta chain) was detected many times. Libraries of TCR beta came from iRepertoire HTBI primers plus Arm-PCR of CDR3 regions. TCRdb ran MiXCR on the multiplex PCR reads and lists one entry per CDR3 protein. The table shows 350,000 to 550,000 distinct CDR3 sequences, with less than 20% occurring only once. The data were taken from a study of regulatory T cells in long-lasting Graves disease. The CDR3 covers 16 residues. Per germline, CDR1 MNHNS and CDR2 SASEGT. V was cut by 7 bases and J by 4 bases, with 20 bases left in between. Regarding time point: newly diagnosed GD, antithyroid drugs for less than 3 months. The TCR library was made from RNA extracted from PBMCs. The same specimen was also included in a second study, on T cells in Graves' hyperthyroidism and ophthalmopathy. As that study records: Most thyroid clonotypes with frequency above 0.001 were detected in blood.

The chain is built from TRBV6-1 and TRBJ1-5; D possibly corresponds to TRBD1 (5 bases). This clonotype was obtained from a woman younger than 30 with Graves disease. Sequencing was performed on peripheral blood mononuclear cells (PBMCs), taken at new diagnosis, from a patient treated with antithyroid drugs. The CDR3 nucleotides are TGTGCCAGCAAAGAAGAAGGCGCGGGGGTAAATCAGCCCCAGCATTTT. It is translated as CASKEEGAGVNQPQHF.